This T cell receptor beta chain was identified during a study of blood T cell repertoires in COVID-19 (TCRdb year 2020). Turning to the overall study: Collaborator samples came from the United States, Italy and Spain and covered acute and convalescent phases of COVID-19. The material from the prospective study consisted of cDNA or gDNA derived from T cells, B-cell-depleted T cells, or PBMCs. Where HLA class I and class II types were available, the types were taken from metadata supplied by the sample provider, not from assay-based typing. The dataset comprised deeply sampled blood TCRbeta repertoires from subjects exposed to, actively infected with, or recovered from COVID-19. The samples were drawn from two sources: the first 160 participants of the ongoing ImmuneRACE study, and 1,000 to 1,500 subjects contributed by 6 global collaborators. Sample metadata almost always included a de-identified subject ID, COVID-19 status, age in years and sex. The repertoires were made available in a free public database intended to serve as a resource for research on the immune response to SARS-CoV-2. General study outcomes and caveats: The quantity of clinical and demographic metadata differed by source and by participant and was supplied without curation.

In Seattle, one collaborating source enrolled patients while the infection was active and tracked those patients longitudinally over the course of disease. Whole blood was collected in K2EDTA tubes by collaborating institutions according to the institutions' own protocols. For TCRbeta analysis, collaborators shipped samples as frozen whole blood, isolated PBMCs, or DNA extracted from either of those sample types. A remark on this clone: Its target antigen remains unknown. Per-nucleotide qualities are absent, and no much larger clonotype sits a single base away.

From a lookup of the germline V gene, CDR1 and CDR2 are MNHEY and SVGAGI. V is clipped by 2 bases and J by 0 bases, and the sequence between their germline boundaries is 4 bases long. Counted from cysteine to phenylalanine, this CDR3 has 13 amino acids. The kept DNA is CDR3 alone, 39 bases in frame from the first base. The immunoSEQ Assay, a bias-controlled multiplex PCR, was used to amplify TCRbeta CDR3 regions from genomic DNA. Concerning the study's data processing: The number of nucleated cells in each sample was estimated by amplification of reference gene primers within the assay. To quantify the absolute abundance of each unique TCRbeta CDR3 rearrangement, sequence reads were collapsed and filtered. For each sample, productive Simpson clonality was calculated as the square root of Simpson's diversity index over productive rearrangements. Drawn from immuneACCESS, this table holds only the in-frame rearrangements with V and J called that TCRdb kept. Clones are partly lost; checked studies trace under half to an unresolved V gene and leave the rest unexplained. V and J calls and clone size are those listed in that table; D and trimming were worked out from the DNA. This sample lists tens of thousands of clones; roughly nine tenths were detected once. Around 7.3% of the sample rests with the top ten.

The receptor was derived from a man aged 35 to 55 with COVID-19, enrolled during active disease. The chain joins TRBV6-5 to TRBJ1-2; no D gene can be assigned with confidence. Sequencing input: peripheral blood. The CDR3 loop reads CASSYGANYGYTF. The DNA reads as follows: TGTGCCAGCAGTTACGGAGCTAACTATGGCTACACCTTC.